The 29 T cell receptor beta chains presented below share a single source sample, sequenced in a study of T cell repertoires in cytomegalovirus infection. TCRdb independently ran MiXCR on the reads; one entry per CDR3 protein. The table has over 150,000 distinct CDR3 sequences, about 18% seen once. The specimen sequenced was CD8+ T cells from PBMCs. Every receptor here comes from a human donor in good health (CMV status not recorded). Some clones in this sample may be carry-over from other donors' samples.

This chain uses TRBV3-1 with TRBJ1-1, with 8 bases that match TRBD1. V lost 1 base and J lost 4; bases outside the gene matches: 8. Germline lookup yields CDR1 LGHDT and CDR2 YNNKEL (reference sequence). This CDR3 contains 16 residues. The chain's CDR3 is CASSQASGGKGTEAFF. For the CDR3, the DNA is TGTGCCAGCAGCCAAGCGTCAGGGGGCAAAGGCACTGAAGCTTTCTTT.

This clonotype occurred a few times. The chain combines TRBV20-1 with TRBJ2-3; 13 nucleotides agree with TRBD2. The CDR3 has 18 residues. Germline CDR1 and CDR2: DFQATT and SNEGSKA (reference sequence). With 3 bases clipped from V and 0 bases from J, the junction kept 9 bases outside the gene matches. Here the CDR3 reads CSASRGLAGASSTDTQYF. The CDR3 bases are TGCAGTGCTAGCCGAGGACTAGCGGGGGCCTCTAGCACAGATACGCAGTATTTT.

The chain joins TRBV28 to TRBJ1-1; D uncertain. V was cut by 2 bases and J by 6 bases, with 7 bases left in between. This CDR3 is built from 12 residues. CDR1 and CDR2 (germline): MDHEN, SYDVKM. CDR3 amino acids: CASSLALAEAFF. CDR3 nucleotides: TGTGCCAGCAGTTTAGCCTTGGCTGAAGCTTTCTTT.

The sample holds a few counts of this clonotype. The V call is TRBV7-2, the J call TRBJ1-4; TRBD1 might be the D (5 bases). V was pared by 2 bases and J by 7 bases, with 17 bases between. There are 16 residues in the CDR3. In germline, CDR1 is SGHTA, CDR2 FQGNSA. This chain's CDR3 is CASSLRSGVMSEKLFF. CDR3 coding DNA: TGTGCCAGCAGCTTACGATCGGGGGTGATGAGTGAAAAACTGTTTTTT.

V is TRBV4-3 and J is TRBJ1-5; D is unresolved. The germline V gene encodes CDR1 LGHNA and CDR2 YSLEER. This CDR3 comprises 15 residues. Between the trimmed V and J ends, which lost 0 bases and 5 bases, there was a span of 11 bases. This CDR3 reads CASSQDPGGYQPQHF. The CDR3 DNA sequence: TGCGCCAGCAGCCAAGACCCCGGTGGCTATCAGCCCCAGCATTTT.

This clonotype has just a few counts. The chain couples TRBV27 to TRBJ1-2; D is undetermined. Trimming cost V 4 bases and J 2 bases, with 17 bases left between them. CDR1 and CDR2 from the germline V gene are MNHEY and SMNVEV (reference sequence). The CDR3 spans 16 residues. The CDR3 is CASSSLAGGSNYGYTF. As DNA, the CDR3 is TGTGCCAGCAGTTCCCTGGCAGGAGGCTCAAACTATGGCTACACCTTC.

J is TRBJ2-7 and V is TRBV14; 8 positions agree with TRBD1. The junction had 8 bases not matched to a gene; V was cut back by 8 bases and J by 2 bases. The CDR3 is 14 residues long. Germline lookup yields CDR1 SGHDN and CDR2 FVKESK. The CDR3 here is CASRGQGAPYEQYF. In nucleotides, the CDR3 is TGTGCCAGCCGGGGGCAGGGGGCCCCCTACGAGCAGTACTTC.

This clonotype has a handful of counts. The rearrangement uses TRBV5-1 and TRBJ2-2; no reliable D call. The V end lost 4 bases, the J end lost 4 bases, and 14 bases lay between the germline ends. This CDR3 has 15 amino acids. Per the germline V gene, CDR1 is SGHRS and CDR2 is YFSETQ. As DNA, the CDR3 is TGCGCCAGCAGCCCTCTAACCGAGCGCACCGGGGAGCTGTTTTTT. It translates to CASSPLTERTGELFF.

The chain uses TRBV28 and TRBJ1-1; perhaps TRBD1 as D (5 bases). Per germline, CDR1 MDHEN and CDR2 SYDVKM. The V and J ends lost 9 bases and 6 bases respectively, with 8 bases between them. The CDR3 is 10 residues long. The CDR3 spells CASGTSEAFF. In DNA, the CDR3 is TGTGCCAGTGGGACCTCTGAAGCTTTCTTT.

This clonotype was seen a handful of times. CDR3 in amino acids: CASSLSYNSPLHF. CDR3 DNA: TGTGCCAGCAGTTTATCCTATAATTCACCCCTCCACTTT. J is TRBJ1-6 and V is TRBV12-3 or TRBV12-4; D is uncertain. V lost 2 bases and J 1 base, leaving 0 bases between the germline ends. This CDR3 is 13 amino acids long.

This clonotype came up many times. This rearrangement joins TRBV14 to TRBJ1-1; D is ambiguous. This CDR3 spans 14 amino acids. The V and J ends lost 4 bases and 0 bases respectively, with 9 bases between them. The V gene's germline CDR1 is SGHDN and CDR2 FVKESK. This chain's CDR3 is CASSPIGVNTEAFF. CDR3 nucleotide sequence: TGTGCCAGCAGCCCGATTGGAGTGAACACTGAAGCTTTCTTT. The full variable domain, rest sourced from reference TRBV14 and TRBJ1-1, is EAGVTQFPSHSVIEKGQTVTLRCDPISGHDNLYWYRRVMGKEIKFLLHFVKESKQDESGMPNNRFLAERTGGTYSTLKVQPAELEDSGVYFCASSPIGVNTEAFFGQGTRLTVV.

The genes are TRBV7-2 and TRBJ2-1; no clear D. The CDR3 is 16 amino acids. Germline V gene lookup returns CDR1 SGHTA and CDR2 FQGNSA. Trimming pared 1 base from V and 0 bases from J, leaving 10 bases between. CDR3 bases: TGTGCCAGCAGCTTAGTCCCAGCGAGCTCCTACAATGAGCAGTTCTTC. It translates to CASSLVPASSYNEQFF.

This sequence joins TRBV7-2 and TRBJ2-7, with TRBD1 identical over 8 bases. J gave up 2 bases and V 3 bases, and 6 bases lay outside the gene matches. The CDR3 spans 15 residues. The V gene's germline CDR1 is SGHTA and CDR2 FQGNSA. CDR3 sequence reads: CASSFFDRGAYEQYF. The CDR3 bases are TGTGCCAGCAGCTTCTTCGACAGGGGAGCCTACGAGCAGTACTTC.

V gene TRBV15 combines with J gene TRBJ2-7; 9 bases are shared with TRBD1. The CDR3 runs to 17 residues. Germline V gives CDR1 LNHNV, CDR2 YYDKDF (reference sequence). V shed 3 bases and J 3 bases; nucleotides not matched to a gene: 12. For the CDR3, the DNA is TGTGCCACCAGCAGTCCTTACCGGGACAGGGTTTACTACGAGCAGTACTTC. Translated, it gives CATSSPYRDRVYYEQYF.

The chain uses TRBV11-2 and TRBJ2-3, with D perhaps TRBD2 (6 bases). This CDR3 contains 13 residues. The germline gives CDR1 SGHAT, CDR2 FQNNGV. V was clipped by 4 bases and J by 13 bases, with 18 bases between them. The CDR3 DNA reads TGTGCCAGCAGCTCCCGGGACTGGGAAATTGAGTATTTT. It is translated as CASSSRDWEIEYF.

This clonotype was found a few times. The chain joins TRBV12-3 or TRBV12-4 to TRBJ2-3; D remains ambiguous. Trimming shortened V by 1 base and J by 7 bases, and 6 bases separated the two germline ends. The CDR3 is 12 residues long. The CDR3, as DNA: TGTGCCAGCAGTTTAGGTCAATATACGCAGTATTTT. This codes for CASSLGQYTQYF.

The J gene is TRBJ2-3, the V gene TRBV12-3 or TRBV12-4, with no clear D. The CDR3 runs 11 residues. Between the trimmed V and J ends, which lost 5 bases and 14 bases, there was a span of 14 bases. This CDR3 reads CASSTTRRWYF. CDR3 DNA sequence: TGTGCCAGCAGTACGACACGCCGGTGGTATTTT.

This clonotype turned up a few times. The CDR3: CASGGGTEAFF. The CDR3 bases are TGTGCCAGCGGGGGCGGCACTGAAGCTTTCTTT. The chain uses TRBV6-2 or TRBV6-3 and TRBJ1-1; tentative D call: TRBD1 (6 bases). V gave up 8 bases and J gave up 4 bases, with 8 bases separating them. Germline V CDR1 and CDR2: MNHEY, SVGEGT. This CDR3 region has 11 residues.

Of note for this clonotype: A much more abundant neighbour one base away suggests this may be a read error. V and J are TRBV7-6 and TRBJ1-1; the D gene is possibly TRBD1 (5 bases). CDR3 size: 15 residues. V was clipped by 5 bases and J by 0 bases, with 13 bases between them. From germline, CDR1 is SGHVS and CDR2 FNYEAQ. CDR3 region: CASSPRTTVNTEAFF. The CDR3, as DNA: TGTGCCAGCAGCCCAAGGACAACCGTGAACACTGAAGCTTTCTTT. The whole variable domain, filled in from reference TRBV7-6 and TRBJ1-1, reads GAGVSQSPRYKVTKRGQDVALRCDPISGHVSLYWYRQALGQGPEFLTYFNYEAQQDKSGLPNDRFSAERPEGSISTLTIQRTEQRDSAMYRCASSPRTTVNTEAFFGQGTRLTVV.

The V call is TRBV7-3, the J call TRBJ2-7; 7 bases align to TRBD1. Germline V gives CDR1 SGHTA, CDR2 FQGTGA. The trim removed 5 bases at V and 4 bases at J, leaving 14 bases unmatched. The CDR3 sequence is 16 residues long. In nucleotides, the CDR3 is TGTGCCAGCAGCCCACGGGACAGCCACCGCCTGTACGAGCAGTACTTC. Translation: CASSPRDSHRLYEQYF.

At least ten counts were recorded for this clonotype. The genes are TRBV15 and TRBJ2-1, with TRBD1 identical over 10 bases. The germline V gene encodes CDR1 LNHNV and CDR2 YYDKDF (reference sequence). This CDR3 is built from 18 residues. J gave up 8 bases and V 0 bases, and 13 bases lay outside the gene matches. The DNA for the CDR3 is TGTGCCACCAGCAGAGATCCGGCCCGGGACAGGGGTGGTTATGAGCAGTTCTTC. This gives the protein CATSRDPARDRGGYEQFF.

V is TRBV2 and J is TRBJ2-1; D is unclear. The germline gives CDR1 SNHLY, CDR2 FYNNEI. This CDR3 region has 14 residues. The V end was cut by 6 bases, the J end by 7 bases, with 16 bases between. This chain's CDR3 is CASRGGEQPNEQFF. The CDR3 nucleotides are TGTGCCAGCAGGGGCGGAGAACAGCCAAATGAGCAGTTCTTC.

At least ten counts were recorded for this clonotype. V gene TRBV7-2 combines with J gene TRBJ2-7; 8 bases line up with TRBD1. The CDR3 runs 16 residues. V trimming: 5 bases; J trimming: 3 bases; junction bases outside the gene matches: 12. CDR1 SGHTA and CDR2 FQGNSA come from the germline V gene. The CDR3 loop reads CASSPPGQVLDYEQYF. The CDR3 nucleotides are TGTGCCAGCAGCCCCCCGGGACAGGTCCTAGACTACGAGCAGTACTTC.

V and J are TRBV12-3 or TRBV12-4 and TRBJ2-1; 8 positions agree with TRBD1. The V and J ends lost 4 bases and 5 bases, in that order; junction bases with no gene match: 4. The CDR3 spans 14 residues. CDR3 DNA: TGTGCCAGCAGTTCGGGACAGGCCGACAATGAGCAGTTCTTC. Translating it yields CASSSGQADNEQFF.

The table lists this clonotype with a few counts. V gene TRBV6-2 or TRBV6-3 combines with J gene TRBJ1-5; D is uncertain. There are 15 residues in the CDR3. From germline, CDR1 is MNHEY and CDR2 SVGEGT. V gave up 0 bases and J gave up 3 bases, with 9 bases separating them. The CDR3 coding sequence is TGTGCCAGCAGTTACTCGGTGGCAGACAATCAGCCCCAGCATTTT. Its protein product is CASSYSVADNQPQHF.

This clonotype was seen once. This rearrangement joins TRBV29-1 to TRBJ2-1; D perhaps matches TRBD1 (5 bases). Per germline, CDR1 SQVTM and CDR2 ANQGSEA. The CDR3 spans 16 residues. Trimming took 7 bases from V and 0 from J, leaving 19 bases between them. Written as DNA, the CDR3 is TGCAGCGGGATTAACCCCGACAGCCGCTCCTACAATGAGCAGTTCTTC. This codes for CSGINPDSRSYNEQFF.

This clonotype has only a few counts. The rearrangement uses TRBV28 and TRBJ2-7, with 9 bases matching TRBD1. Germline CDR1 MDHEN, CDR2 SYDVKM. The CDR3 is made up of 15 amino acids. V shed 5 bases and J 2 bases; nucleotides not matched to a gene: 7. Here the CDR3 reads CASSPLGTGPYEQYF. The DNA of the CDR3 is TGTGCCAGCAGTCCATTAGGGACAGGGCCCTACGAGCAGTACTTC.

This clonotype appeared many times. V is TRBV7-2 and J is TRBJ2-1, with TRBD1 identical over 7 bases. The germline V gene has CDR1 SGHTA and CDR2 FQGNSA. The CDR3 is made up of 15 amino acids. V was pared by 5 bases and J by 12 bases, with 16 bases of the junction left unmatched. CDR3 amino acids: CASSSRDSALLGQFF. CDR3 bases: TGTGCCAGCAGCAGCCGGGACAGCGCCTTGCTCGGGCAGTTCTTC.

This chain links TRBV7-2 with TRBJ2-7, with 7 nucleotides matching TRBD1. CDR3 length equals 15 residues. Germline V CDR1 and CDR2: SGHTA, FQGNSA. Germline trimming cut 2 bases from V and 3 bases from J; bases unmatched to any gene: 7. CDR3 loop: CASSLTLGQVYEQYF. The CDR3 DNA reads TGTGCCAGCAGCTTAACCCTCGGACAGGTCTACGAGCAGTACTTC.